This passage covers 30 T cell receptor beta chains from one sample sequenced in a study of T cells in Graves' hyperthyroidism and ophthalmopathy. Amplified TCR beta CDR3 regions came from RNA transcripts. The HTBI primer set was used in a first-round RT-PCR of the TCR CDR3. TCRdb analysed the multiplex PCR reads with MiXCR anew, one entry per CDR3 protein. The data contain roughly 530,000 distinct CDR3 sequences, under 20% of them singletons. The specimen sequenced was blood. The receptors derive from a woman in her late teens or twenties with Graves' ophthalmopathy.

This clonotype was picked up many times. CDR3 nucleotide sequence: TGTGCCAGCAGTCCCCGGCCCCTTTACACTGAAGCTTTCTTT. Residues: CASSPRPLYTEAFF. V usage is TRBV12-3 or TRBV12-4 and J usage is TRBJ1-1, with D hard to call. The CDR3 is made up of 14 amino acids. V lost 5 bases and J lost 3, with 13 bases in between.

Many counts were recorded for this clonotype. The CDR3 spells CSARVRSPAYEQYF. Written as DNA, the CDR3 is TGCAGTGCTAGAGTCCGATCACCAGCCTACGAGCAGTACTTC. The chain is built from TRBV20-1 and TRBJ2-7; D gene uncertain. There are 14 residues in the CDR3. Germline V gene data show CDR1 as DFQATT and CDR2 as SNEGSKA (reference sequence). Trimming removed 1 base from V and 2 bases from J, with 12 bases in between.

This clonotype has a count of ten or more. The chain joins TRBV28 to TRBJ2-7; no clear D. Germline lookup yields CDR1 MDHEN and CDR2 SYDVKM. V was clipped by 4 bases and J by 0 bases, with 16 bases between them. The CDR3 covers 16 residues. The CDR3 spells CASSSGSRISSYEQYF. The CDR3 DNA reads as TGTGCCAGCAGTTCCGGGTCGCGAATTAGCTCCTACGAGCAGTACTTC. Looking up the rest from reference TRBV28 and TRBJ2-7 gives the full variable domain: DVKVTQSSRYLVKRTGEKVFLECVQDMDHENMFWYRQDPGLGLRLIYFSYDVKMKEKGDIPEGYSVSREKKERFSLILESASTNQTSMYLCASSSGSRISSYEQYFGPGTRLTVT.

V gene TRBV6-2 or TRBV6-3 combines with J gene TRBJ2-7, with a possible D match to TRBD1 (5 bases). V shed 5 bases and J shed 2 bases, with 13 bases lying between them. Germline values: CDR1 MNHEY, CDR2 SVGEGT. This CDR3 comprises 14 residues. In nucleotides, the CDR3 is TGTGCCAGCAGTCGCGACAGCGAGGCCTACGAGCAGTACTTC. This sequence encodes CASSRDSEAYEQYF.

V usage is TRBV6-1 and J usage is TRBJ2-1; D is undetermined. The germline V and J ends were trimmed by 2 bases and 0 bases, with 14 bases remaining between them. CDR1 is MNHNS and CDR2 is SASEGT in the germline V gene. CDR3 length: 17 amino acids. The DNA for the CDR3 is TGTGCCAGCAGTGAATTCACGGTGACGGGCTCCTACAATGAGCAGTTCTTC. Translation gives CASSEFTVTGSYNEQFF.

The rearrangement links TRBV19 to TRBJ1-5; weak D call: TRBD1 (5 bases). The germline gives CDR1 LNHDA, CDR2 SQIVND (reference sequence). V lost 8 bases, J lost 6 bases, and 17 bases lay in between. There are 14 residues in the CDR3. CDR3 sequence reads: CASEVGGYSQPQHF. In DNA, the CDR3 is TGTGCCAGTGAGGTGGGGGGATACTCTCAGCCCCAGCATTTT.

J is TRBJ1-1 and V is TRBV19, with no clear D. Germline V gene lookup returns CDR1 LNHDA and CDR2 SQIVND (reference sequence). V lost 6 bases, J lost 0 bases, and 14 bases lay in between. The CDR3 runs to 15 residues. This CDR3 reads CASREQPKMNTEAFF. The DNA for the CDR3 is TGTGCCAGTAGGGAACAGCCAAAGATGAACACTGAAGCTTTCTTT.

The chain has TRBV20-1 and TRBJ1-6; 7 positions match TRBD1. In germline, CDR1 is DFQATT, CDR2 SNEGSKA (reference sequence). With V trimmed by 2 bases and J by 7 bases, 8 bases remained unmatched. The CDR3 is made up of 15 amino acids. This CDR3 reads CSARPSGQPNSPLHF. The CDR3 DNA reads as TGCAGTGCTAGACCCTCGGGACAGCCCAATTCACCCCTCCACTTT.

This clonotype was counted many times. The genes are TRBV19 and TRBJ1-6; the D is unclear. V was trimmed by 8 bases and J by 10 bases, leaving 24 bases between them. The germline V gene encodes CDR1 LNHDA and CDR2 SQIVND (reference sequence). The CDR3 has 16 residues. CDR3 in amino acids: CASHSPTTGVSSPLHF. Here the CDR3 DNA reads TGTGCCAGTCACAGTCCCACGACGGGCGTCAGCTCACCCCTCCACTTT.

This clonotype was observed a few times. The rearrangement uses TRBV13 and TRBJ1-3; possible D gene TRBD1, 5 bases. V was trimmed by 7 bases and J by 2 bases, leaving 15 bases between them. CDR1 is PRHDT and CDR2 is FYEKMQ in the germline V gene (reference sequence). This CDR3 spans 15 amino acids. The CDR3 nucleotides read TGTGCCAGCACCCAGGGAAGAGGTCCTGGAAACACCATATATTTT. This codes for CASTQGRGPGNTIYF.

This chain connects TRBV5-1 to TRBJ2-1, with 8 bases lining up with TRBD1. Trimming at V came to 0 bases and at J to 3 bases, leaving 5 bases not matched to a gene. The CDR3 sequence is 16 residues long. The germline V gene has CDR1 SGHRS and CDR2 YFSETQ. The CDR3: CASSLVSGTGYNEQFF. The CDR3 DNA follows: TGCGCCAGCAGCTTGGTCTCCGGGACAGGCTACAATGAGCAGTTCTTC.

In DNA, the CDR3 is TGTGCCTCAGCAGACATTCAGGGCTACACCTTC. This sequence encodes CASADIQGYTF. The rearrangement links TRBV30 to TRBJ1-2; no firm D call. The length of the CDR3 is 11 residues. V lost 7 bases and J 8 bases, leaving 14 bases between the germline ends. Looked up from germline, CDR1 is GTSNPN and CDR2 is SVGIG (reference sequence).

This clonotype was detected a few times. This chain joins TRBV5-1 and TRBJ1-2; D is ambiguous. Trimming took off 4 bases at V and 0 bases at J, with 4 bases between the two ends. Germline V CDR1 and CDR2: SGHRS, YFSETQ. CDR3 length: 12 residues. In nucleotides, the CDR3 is TGCGCCAGCAGCAGAACTAACTATGGCTACACCTTC. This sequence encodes CASSRTNYGYTF.

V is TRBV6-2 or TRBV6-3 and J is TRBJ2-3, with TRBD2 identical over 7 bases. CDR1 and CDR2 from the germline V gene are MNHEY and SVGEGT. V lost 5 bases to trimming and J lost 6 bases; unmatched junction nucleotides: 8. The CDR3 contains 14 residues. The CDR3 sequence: CASSRDRTRDTQYF. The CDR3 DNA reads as TGTGCCAGCAGTAGAGACCGGACTAGGGATACGCAGTATTTT.

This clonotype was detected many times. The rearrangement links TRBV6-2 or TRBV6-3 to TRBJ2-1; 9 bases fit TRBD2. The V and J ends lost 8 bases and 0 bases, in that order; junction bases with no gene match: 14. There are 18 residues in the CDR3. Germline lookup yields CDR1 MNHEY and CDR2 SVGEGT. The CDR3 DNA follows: TGTGCCAGCTGCCTCAGCGGGACTAGCCTTAGCTCCTACAATGAGCAGTTCTTC. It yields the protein CASCLSGTSLSSYNEQFF.

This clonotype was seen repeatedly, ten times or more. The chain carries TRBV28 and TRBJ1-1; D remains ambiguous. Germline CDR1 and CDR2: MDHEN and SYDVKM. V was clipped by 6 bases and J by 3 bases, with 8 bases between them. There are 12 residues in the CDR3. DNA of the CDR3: TGTGCCAGCAGCGGCAGTTACACTGAAGCTTTCTTT. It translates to CASSGSYTEAFF. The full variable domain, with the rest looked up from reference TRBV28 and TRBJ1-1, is DVKVTQSSRYLVKRTGEKVFLECVQDMDHENMFWYRQDPGLGLRLIYFSYDVKMKEKGDIPEGYSVSREKKERFSLILESASTNQTSMYLCASSGSYTEAFFGQGTRLTVV.

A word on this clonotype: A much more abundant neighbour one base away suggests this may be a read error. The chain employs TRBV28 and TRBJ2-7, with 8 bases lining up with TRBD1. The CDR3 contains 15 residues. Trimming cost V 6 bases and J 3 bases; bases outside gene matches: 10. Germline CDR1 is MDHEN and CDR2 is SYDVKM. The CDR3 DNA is TGTGCCAGCAGGCCGACCCGGACAGGGATCTACGAGCAGTACTTC. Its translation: CASRPTRTGIYEQYF.

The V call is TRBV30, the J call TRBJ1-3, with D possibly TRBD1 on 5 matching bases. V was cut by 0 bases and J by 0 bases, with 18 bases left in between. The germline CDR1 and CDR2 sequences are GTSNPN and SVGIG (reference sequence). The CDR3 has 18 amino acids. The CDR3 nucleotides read TGTGCCTGGAGTGTAGGCGGGACGATTGATTACTCTGGAAACACCATATATTTT. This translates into CAWSVGGTIDYSGNTIYF. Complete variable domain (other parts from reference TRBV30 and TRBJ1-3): SQTIHQWPATLVQPVGSPLSLECTVEGTSNPNLYWYRQAAGRGLQLLFYSVGIGQISSEVPQNLSASRPQDRQFILSSKKLLLSDSGFYLCAWSVGGTIDYSGNTIYFGEGSWLTVV.

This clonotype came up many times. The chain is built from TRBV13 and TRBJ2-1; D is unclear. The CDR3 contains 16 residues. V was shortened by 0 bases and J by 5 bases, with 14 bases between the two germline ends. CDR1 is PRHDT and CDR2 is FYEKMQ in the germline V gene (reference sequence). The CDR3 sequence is CASSLGLGSRHNEQFF. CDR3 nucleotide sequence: TGTGCCAGCAGCTTAGGCCTGGGGTCTAGGCACAATGAGCAGTTCTTC.

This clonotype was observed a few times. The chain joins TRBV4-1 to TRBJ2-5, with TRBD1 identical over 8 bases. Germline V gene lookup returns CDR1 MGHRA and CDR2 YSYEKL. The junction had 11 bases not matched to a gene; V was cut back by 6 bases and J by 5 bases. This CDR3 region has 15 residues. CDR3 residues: CASRYSGTGHETQYF. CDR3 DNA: TGCGCCAGCAGATACTCCGGGACAGGCCATGAGACCCAGTACTTC.

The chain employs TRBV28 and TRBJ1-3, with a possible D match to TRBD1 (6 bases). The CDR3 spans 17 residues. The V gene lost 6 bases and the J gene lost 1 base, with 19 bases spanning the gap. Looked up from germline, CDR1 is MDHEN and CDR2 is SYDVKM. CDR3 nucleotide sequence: TGTGCCAGCAGCCCCCTCCGGGGGGCGCGGTCTGGAAACACCATATATTTT. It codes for CASSPLRGARSGNTIYF.

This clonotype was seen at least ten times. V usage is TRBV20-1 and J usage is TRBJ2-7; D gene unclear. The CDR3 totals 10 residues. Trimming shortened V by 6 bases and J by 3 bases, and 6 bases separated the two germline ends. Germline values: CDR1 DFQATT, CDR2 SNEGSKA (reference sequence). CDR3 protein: CSARSYEQYF. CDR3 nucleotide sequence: TGCAGTGCCCGAAGCTACGAGCAGTACTTC.

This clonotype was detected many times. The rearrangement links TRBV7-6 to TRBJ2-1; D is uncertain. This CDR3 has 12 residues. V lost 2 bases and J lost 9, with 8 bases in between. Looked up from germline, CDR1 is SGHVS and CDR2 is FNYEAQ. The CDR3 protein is CASSLRGGEQFF. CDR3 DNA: TGTGCCAGCAGCTTACGTGGTGGTGAGCAGTTCTTC.

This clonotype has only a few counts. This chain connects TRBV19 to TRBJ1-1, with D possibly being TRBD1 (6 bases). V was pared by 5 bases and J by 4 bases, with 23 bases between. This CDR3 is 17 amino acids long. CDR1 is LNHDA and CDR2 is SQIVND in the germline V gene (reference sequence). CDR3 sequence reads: CASSVLPLTGSGTEAFF. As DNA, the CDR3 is TGTGCCAGTAGTGTTCTTCCCCTTACAGGGAGCGGCACTGAAGCTTTCTTT. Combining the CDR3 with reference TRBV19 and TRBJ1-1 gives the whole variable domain DGGITQSPKYLFRKEGQNVTLSCEQNLNHDAMYWYRQDPGQGLRLIYYSQIVNDFQKGDIAEGYSVSREKKESFPLTVTSAQKNPTAFYLCASSVLPLTGSGTEAFFGQGTRLTVV.

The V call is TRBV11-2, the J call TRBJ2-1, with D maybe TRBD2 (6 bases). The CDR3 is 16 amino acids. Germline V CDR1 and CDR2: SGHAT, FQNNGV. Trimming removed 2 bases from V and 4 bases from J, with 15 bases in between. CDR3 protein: CASSLTGLTDYNEQFF. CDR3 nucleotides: TGTGCCAGCAGCTTAACAGGACTAACGGATTACAATGAGCAGTTCTTC.

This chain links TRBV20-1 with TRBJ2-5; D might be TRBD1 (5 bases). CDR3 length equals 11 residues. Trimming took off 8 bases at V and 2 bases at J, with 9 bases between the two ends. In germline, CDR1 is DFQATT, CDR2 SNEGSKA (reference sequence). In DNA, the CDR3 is TGCAGTTCGGACAAGCAAGAGACCCAGTACTTC. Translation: CSSDKQETQYF.

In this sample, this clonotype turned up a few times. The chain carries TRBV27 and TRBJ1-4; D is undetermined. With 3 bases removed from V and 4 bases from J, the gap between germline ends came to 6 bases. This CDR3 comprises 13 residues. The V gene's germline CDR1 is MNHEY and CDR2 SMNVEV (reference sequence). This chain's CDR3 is CASSFGSNEKLFF. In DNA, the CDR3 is TGTGCCAGCAGTTTCGGCAGTAATGAAAAACTGTTTTTT.

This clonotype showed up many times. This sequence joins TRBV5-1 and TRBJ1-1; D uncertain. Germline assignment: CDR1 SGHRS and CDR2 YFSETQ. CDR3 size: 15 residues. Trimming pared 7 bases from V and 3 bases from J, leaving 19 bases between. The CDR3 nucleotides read TGCGCCAGCTCACTGATGCCGGATGGGGACACTGAAGCTTTCTTT. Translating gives CASSLMPDGDTEAFF.

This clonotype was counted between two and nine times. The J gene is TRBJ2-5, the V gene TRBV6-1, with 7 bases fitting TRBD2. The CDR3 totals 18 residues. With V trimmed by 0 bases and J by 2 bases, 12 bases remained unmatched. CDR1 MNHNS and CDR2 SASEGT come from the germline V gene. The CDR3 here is CASSEALLGRGSQETQYF. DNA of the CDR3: TGTGCCAGCAGTGAAGCGCTTCTGGGGCGGGGGTCACAAGAGACCCAGTACTTC.

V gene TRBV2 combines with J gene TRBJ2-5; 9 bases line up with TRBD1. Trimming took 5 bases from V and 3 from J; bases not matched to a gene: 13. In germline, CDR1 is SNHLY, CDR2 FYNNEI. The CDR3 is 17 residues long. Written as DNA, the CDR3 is TGTGCCAGCAGTTTCGACGGCCGGGACAGGGTAGAAGAGACCCAGTACTTC. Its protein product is CASSFDGRDRVEETQYF. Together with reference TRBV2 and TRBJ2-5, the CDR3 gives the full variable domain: EPEVTQTPSHQVTQMGQEVILRCVPISNHLYFYWYRQILGQKVEFLVSFYNNEISEKSEIFDDQFSVERPDGSNFTLKIRSTKLEDSAMYFCASSFDGRDRVEETQYFGPGTRLLVL.